The 5 T cell receptor beta chains reported below all come from one sample, sequenced in a study of blood T cell repertoires in COVID-19. The table came from immunoSEQ multiplex PCR; TCRdb's copy has only in-frame clones and leaves some out. This sample has 350,000 to 500,000 clones, with approximately 91% found just once. Sample: PBMCs or T cells enriched from blood (not recorded which). The receptor source for this set is a woman aged 18 to 35 who had been exposed to COVID-19.

The chain couples TRBV4-1 to TRBJ1-2; 8 bases are shared with TRBD1. Germline V CDR1 and CDR2: MGHRA, YSYEKL. Trimming at V came to 4 bases and at J to 7 bases, leaving 14 bases not matched to a gene. This CDR3 spans 16 amino acids. The CDR3 loop reads CASSPAIGRGQSGYTF. The CDR3 bases are TGCGCCAGCAGCCCTGCGATCGGCAGGGGGCAATCTGGCTACACCTTC.

This clone was seen at least ten times. CDR3 in amino acids: CASSPRGTGETNEKLFF. In DNA, the CDR3 is TGTGCCAGCTCACCACGTGGCACAGGGGAAACTAATGAAAAACTGTTTTTT. This chain joins TRBV18 and TRBJ1-4, with 7 nucleotides matching TRBD1. This CDR3 comprises 17 residues. CDR1 and CDR2 (germline): KGHSH, LQKENI. The trim removed 1 base at V and 1 base at J, leaving 6 bases unmatched. Combining the CDR3 with reference TRBV18 and TRBJ1-4 gives the whole variable domain NAGVMQNPRHLVRRRGQEARLRCSPMKGHSHVYWYRQLPEEGLKFMVYLQKENIIDESGMPKERFSAEFPKEGPSILRIQQVVRGDSAAYFCASSPRGTGETNEKLFFGSGTQLSVL.

The gene calls are TRBV18 and TRBJ1-2; possible D gene TRBD1, 6 bases. V lost 4 bases and J 0 bases, leaving 24 bases between the germline ends. Germline CDR1 is KGHSH and CDR2 is LQKENI. The CDR3 length is 19 residues. CDR3 loop: CASSLLNLRGKLANYGYTF. Written as DNA, the CDR3 is TGTGCCAGCTCACTTCTTAATCTCAGGGGCAAGTTAGCTAACTATGGCTACACCTTC.

In nucleotides, the CDR3 is TGTGCCAGCAGCTTGGATTCCCCAGGGGGTGGGGACACTGAAGCTTTCTTT. It is translated as CASSLDSPGGGDTEAFF. The gene calls are TRBV5-5 and TRBJ1-1, with TRBD1 matching 7 bases. Germline CDR1 and CDR2: SGHKS and YYEKEE (reference sequence). CDR3 size: 17 residues. The J segment lost 3 bases and the V segment lost 0 bases, leaving 11 bases of the junction unmatched.

The chain links TRBV3-1 (or the pseudogene TRBV3-2) to TRBJ2-1; TRBD2 aligns across 11 bases. Germline V lookup: CDR1 LGHDT, CDR2 YNNKEL (reference sequence). This CDR3 is 16 amino acids long. V lost 4 bases and J lost 7; bases outside the gene matches: 9. CDR3 loop: CASSRISSGGANEQFF. In nucleotides, the CDR3 is TGTGCCAGCAGCCGGATAAGTAGCGGGGGGGCAAATGAGCAGTTCTTC.